Detailed here is one TCR beta chain. Its antigen is as yet unknown. This entry is derived from a study of T cells in Graves' hyperthyroidism and ophthalmopathy. Absent ophthalmopathy progression within 18 months defined stable Graves' hyperthyroidism. RNA transcripts gave rise to amplified TCR beta CDR3 regions. HTBI primers drove first-round RT-PCR of the TCR CDR3. Each CDR3 protein gets one entry after TCRdb re-called the multiplex PCR reads with MiXCR. The sample contains 360,000 or so distinct CDR3 sequences, approximately 19% of which appear only once. V was clipped by 6 bases and J by 5 bases, with 10 bases between them. This CDR3 spans 12 amino acids. Study-level findings and limits: Most thyroid clonotypes expanded above 0.001 were also detected in blood.

The source is a woman aged 18 to 35 with Graves' hyperthyroidism. Sample: blood. This chain connects TRBV12-3 or TRBV12-4 to TRBJ1-2; D call uncertain. CDR3: CASSRALYGYTF. The CDR3 DNA sequence: TGTGCCAGCAGCCGGGCGCTATATGGCTACACCTTC.